The present entry profiles one TCR beta chain with its context. The data were taken from a study of blood T cell repertoires in COVID-19. Sequenced by immunoSEQ multiplex PCR; TCRdb stores in-frame clones only, minus some. Of 350,000 to 450,000 clones in the sample, approximately 90% were seen once. Germline V gene sequence: CDR1 KGHDR, CDR2 SFDVKD. The CDR3 length is 14 residues. Trimming removed 3 bases from V and 8 bases from J, with 13 bases in between. The genes are TRBV24-1 and TRBJ2-1, with a tentative D call TRBD1 (5 bases). Sequences were obtained from PBMCs or T cells enriched from blood (not recorded which). The clonotype originates from a woman aged 40 to 55 who had been exposed to COVID-19. CDR3 sequence reads: CATSDPGPAHEQFF. In DNA, the CDR3 is TGTGCCACCAGTGATCCAGGGCCCGCTCATGAGCAGTTCTTC.